Each of the 23 T cell receptor beta chains below was sequenced from the same sample in a study of blood T cell repertoires in COVID-19. The assay was immunoSEQ multiplex PCR, and TCRdb's table has in-frame clones only and misses some. The table has approximately 390,000 clones, around 87% seen once. The source material was peripheral blood. The receptor source for this set is a woman aged 60-70 years with COVID-19, enrolled during active disease.

J is TRBJ1-6 and V is TRBV5-1; 7 bases fit TRBD1. The germline V gene has CDR1 SGHRS and CDR2 YFSETQ. The CDR3 consists of 16 residues. V lost 0 bases, J lost 5 bases, and 5 bases stayed unmatched. CDR3 nucleotide sequence: TGCGCCAGCAGCTTGGCCCCGGGACAGAATAATTCACCCCTCCACTTT. It specifies CASSLAPGQNNSPLHF.

The V gene is TRBV28, the J gene TRBJ1-4; 10 bases agree with TRBD1. The CDR3 covers 15 residues. J was trimmed by 6 bases and V by 5 bases; bases with no gene match: 6. Germline V gene sequence: CDR1 MDHEN, CDR2 SYDVKM. CDR3 sequence: CASSTPDRGYEKLFF. The CDR3 nucleotides are TGTGCCAGCAGTACACCGGACAGGGGGTATGAAAAACTGTTTTTT.

This chain links TRBV3-1 (or the pseudogene TRBV3-2) with TRBJ2-1; D ambiguous. Trimming pared 1 base from V and 8 bases from J, leaving 9 bases between. CDR1 is LGHDT, CDR2 YNNKEL, per germline (reference sequence). There are 13 residues in the CDR3. This CDR3 reads CASSQVSIHEQFF. The CDR3 DNA is TGTGCCAGCAGCCAAGTTTCCATCCATGAGCAGTTCTTC.

DNA for the CDR3: TGTGCCTGGAGGGGACAGGGGGCCGGGTACACCTTC. Translating it yields CAWRGQGAGYTF. The rearrangement links TRBV30 to TRBJ1-2; 12 positions match TRBD1. The trim removed 3 bases at V and 11 bases at J, leaving 4 bases unmatched. CDR1 is GTSNPN and CDR2 is SVGIG in the germline V gene (reference sequence). The CDR3 length is 12 residues.

The genes are TRBV5-1 and TRBJ2-1; D is ambiguous. The germline V gene has CDR1 SGHRS and CDR2 YFSETQ. Trimming cost V 0 bases and J 3 bases, with 7 bases left between them. This CDR3 has 14 amino acids. The CDR3 DNA is TGCGCCAGCAGCTTGGACAGCTACTACAATGAGCAGTTCTTC. It yields the protein CASSLDSYYNEQFF. Supplemented by reference TRBV5-1 and TRBJ2-1, the full variable domain reads KAGVTQTPRYLIKTRGQQVTLSCSPISGHRSVSWYQQTPGQGLQFLFEYFSETQRNKGNFPGRFSGRQFSNSRSEMNVSTLELGDSALYLCASSLDSYYNEQFFGPGTRLTVL.

CDR3 protein: CASSPGDWGNYGYTF. DNA of the CDR3: TGCGCCAGCAGCCCAGGGGATTGGGGCAACTATGGCTACACCTTC. The rearrangement joins TRBV5-1 to TRBJ1-2; D might be TRBD1 (6 bases). This CDR3 is 15 amino acids long. The V end was cut by 4 bases, the J end by 2 bases, with 15 bases between. Germline CDR1 is SGHRS and CDR2 is YFSETQ.

V usage is TRBV7-6 and J usage is TRBJ2-5; 7 bases line up with TRBD1. Germline assignment: CDR1 SGHVS and CDR2 FNYEAQ. CDR3 length: 16 amino acids. The V gene end was trimmed by 4 bases and the J gene end by 5 bases; junction bases not matched to a gene: 13. This CDR3 reads CASSSNVDRAHETQYF. The CDR3 nucleotides are TGTGCCAGCAGCTCCAACGTTGACAGGGCTCACGAGACCCAGTACTTC.

The V and J genes are TRBV7-3 and TRBJ2-1; 15 bases are shared with TRBD2. Germline CDR1 and CDR2: SGHTA and FQGTGA. The CDR3 length is 16 residues. The V and J ends lost 4 bases and 10 bases, in that order; junction bases with no gene match: 8. The CDR3 reads CASSSWTSGGAREQFF. In DNA, the CDR3 is TGTGCCAGCAGCTCGTGGACTAGCGGGGGGGCGCGAGAGCAGTTCTTC.

The chain recombines TRBV19 with TRBJ1-1; D perhaps matches TRBD1 (6 bases). Germline CDR1 is LNHDA and CDR2 is SQIVND (reference sequence). This CDR3 has 14 residues. V lost 6 bases to trimming and J lost 8 bases, with 19 bases between them. The CDR3 is CASRGTGGVKEAFF. For the CDR3, the DNA is TGTGCCAGTAGGGGGACGGGGGGCGTCAAAGAAGCTTTCTTT.

The gene calls are TRBV12-3 or TRBV12-4 and TRBJ1-2, with a tentative D call TRBD1 (6 bases). This CDR3 is 13 amino acids long. V was cut by 5 bases and J by 8 bases, with 15 bases left in between. The CDR3 here is CASSQQGKYGYTF. In DNA form, the CDR3 reads TGTGCCAGCAGTCAACAGGGAAAGTACGGCTACACCTTC.

The rearrangement links TRBV7-6 to TRBJ2-5; TRBD1 matches 7 bases. The CDR3 length is 16 residues. V lost 4 bases and J lost 10; bases outside the gene matches: 18. Germline V gives CDR1 SGHVS, CDR2 FNYEAQ. CDR3 sequence reads: CASSSFIGTVSRIQYF. In nucleotides, the CDR3 is TGTGCCAGCAGCTCCTTCATTGGGACAGTGTCCAGGATCCAGTACTTC.

The chain joins TRBV21-1 to TRBJ2-4; TRBD1, as called in the table, went unchecked against the DNA. TRBV21-1 is termed a pseudogene. There are 14 residues in the CDR3. As DNA, the CDR3 is TGTGCCAGCAGCAAACGGACAGGGGTGCACATTCAGTACTTC. Translating it yields CASSKRTGVHIQYF.

The genes are TRBV5-5 and TRBJ2-3; D is perhaps TRBD2 (5 bases). The CDR3 consists of 15 residues. V lost 0 bases and J 6 bases, leaving 14 bases between the germline ends. CDR1 and CDR2 (germline): SGHKS, YYEKEE (reference sequence). CDR3: CASSLGPGWEDTQYF. CDR3 DNA sequence: TGTGCCAGCAGCTTGGGTCCCGGGTGGGAGGATACGCAGTATTTT.

The V call is TRBV9, the J call TRBJ1-1; 7 bases align to TRBD1. The ends lost 3 bases at V and 5 bases at J; junction bases unmatched: 10. CDR3 length: 15 amino acids. Germline CDR1 reads SGDLS; CDR2 reads YYNGEE. Here the CDR3 DNA reads TGTGCCAGCAGCGGAGAGGGACAGAGGGGGACTGAAGCTTTCTTT. It translates to CASSGEGQRGTEAFF.

The chain joins TRBV19 to TRBJ2-1, with a possible D match to TRBD1 (6 bases). The V end lost 4 bases, the J end lost 0 bases, and 10 bases lay between the germline ends. The germline V gene has CDR1 LNHDA and CDR2 SQIVND (reference sequence). The CDR3 runs 15 residues. CDR3 residues: CASSTDRGSYNEQFF. CDR3 DNA sequence: TGTGCCAGTAGTACGGACAGAGGCTCCTACAATGAGCAGTTCTTC.

In this sample, this clone turned up once. CDR3 region: CASSPFPNPDRGSGNTIYF. DNA of the CDR3: TGTGCCAGCTCACCTTTCCCGAACCCGGACAGGGGCTCTGGAAACACCATATATTTT. The rearrangement joins TRBV18 to TRBJ1-3, with 9 bases matching TRBD1. This CDR3 spans 19 amino acids. The J segment lost 0 bases and the V segment lost 3 bases, leaving 12 bases of the junction unmatched. Germline CDR1 reads KGHSH; CDR2 reads LQKENI.

In its sample, this clone was seen a few times. The chain links TRBV30 to TRBJ1-6, with 7 bases lining up with TRBD1. V trimming: 3 bases; J trimming: 4 bases; junction bases outside the gene matches: 6. The germline gives CDR1 GTSNPN, CDR2 SVGIG (reference sequence). The CDR3 totals 15 residues. The DNA of the CDR3 is TGTGCCTGGAGGGGACAGACTTGGTATAATTCACCCCTCCACTTT. Protein: CAWRGQTWYNSPLHF.

This clone was observed a handful of times. The rearrangement joins TRBV7-3 to TRBJ2-2; D perhaps matches TRBD1 (5 bases). Germline loops: CDR1 SGHTA, CDR2 FQGTGA. Trimming took off 5 bases at V and 2 bases at J, with 12 bases between the two ends. The CDR3 length is 15 residues. This CDR3 is CASSASGPNTGELFF. CDR3 nucleotides: TGTGCCAGCAGCGCCTCAGGGCCCAACACCGGGGAGCTGTTTTTT.

This rearrangement joins TRBV4-2 to TRBJ2-1, with 16 bases identical to TRBD2. This CDR3 has 21 amino acids. Germline V gene sequence: CDR1 LGHNA, CDR2 YNFKEQ. V dropped 7 bases and J dropped 4; count of bases not matched to a gene: 19. This CDR3 reads CASTQLRGLAGGLVGYNEQFF. The CDR3 DNA follows: TGTGCCAGCACCCAGCTCCGGGGACTAGCGGGGGGGCTGGTCGGTTACAATGAGCAGTTCTTC.

This clone came up once. The CDR3 is CASSWGRDSGSTDTQYF. The CDR3 coding sequence is TGTGCCAGCAGCTGGGGCCGGGACTCCGGGTCCACAGATACGCAGTATTTT. The chain is built from TRBV7-8 and TRBJ2-3; a weak D match, TRBD2 (6 bases). Trimming took 4 bases from V and 2 from J, leaving 19 bases between them. Per the germline V gene, CDR1 is SGHVS and CDR2 is FQNEAQ. The CDR3 is 17 amino acids.

V and J are TRBV6-6 and TRBJ1-1; a possible D gene is TRBD1 (5 bases). Trimming left V 5 bases short and J 1 base short, with 20 bases between. Germline loops: CDR1 MNHNY, CDR2 SVGAGI (reference sequence). The CDR3 covers 17 residues. Here the CDR3 reads CASSPPGGDVWNTEAFF. The CDR3, as DNA: TGTGCCAGCAGTCCCCCTGGGGGGGATGTTTGGAACACTGAAGCTTTCTTT.

The J gene is TRBJ2-5, the V gene TRBV4-1; 11 bases agree with TRBD2. CDR3 length equals 16 residues. Germline CDR1 is MGHRA and CDR2 is YSYEKL. V shed 4 bases, J shed 1 base, and the junction held 5 bases outside the gene matches. DNA of the CDR3: TGCGCCAGCAGCCGGAACCTAGCGGGGGGCCAAGAGACCCAGTACTTC. As protein: CASSRNLAGGQETQYF.

This clone came up a few times. The V call is TRBV7-2, the J call TRBJ2-5; weak D call: TRBD1 (5 bases). Germline lookup yields CDR1 SGHTA and CDR2 FQGNSA. Trimming took off 2 bases at V and 4 bases at J, with 8 bases between the two ends. The CDR3 length is 13 residues. The CDR3 here is CASSLSQGETQYF. The DNA of the CDR3 is TGTGCCAGCAGCTTATCGCAGGGAGAGACCCAGTACTTC. Full variable domain (outside the CDR3, taken from reference TRBV7-2 and TRBJ2-5): GAGVSQSPSNKVTEKGKDVELRCDPISGHTALYWYRQSLGQGLEFLIYFQGNSAPDKSGLPSDRFSAERTGGSVSTLTIQRTQQEDSAVYLCASSLSQGETQYFGPGTRLLVL.